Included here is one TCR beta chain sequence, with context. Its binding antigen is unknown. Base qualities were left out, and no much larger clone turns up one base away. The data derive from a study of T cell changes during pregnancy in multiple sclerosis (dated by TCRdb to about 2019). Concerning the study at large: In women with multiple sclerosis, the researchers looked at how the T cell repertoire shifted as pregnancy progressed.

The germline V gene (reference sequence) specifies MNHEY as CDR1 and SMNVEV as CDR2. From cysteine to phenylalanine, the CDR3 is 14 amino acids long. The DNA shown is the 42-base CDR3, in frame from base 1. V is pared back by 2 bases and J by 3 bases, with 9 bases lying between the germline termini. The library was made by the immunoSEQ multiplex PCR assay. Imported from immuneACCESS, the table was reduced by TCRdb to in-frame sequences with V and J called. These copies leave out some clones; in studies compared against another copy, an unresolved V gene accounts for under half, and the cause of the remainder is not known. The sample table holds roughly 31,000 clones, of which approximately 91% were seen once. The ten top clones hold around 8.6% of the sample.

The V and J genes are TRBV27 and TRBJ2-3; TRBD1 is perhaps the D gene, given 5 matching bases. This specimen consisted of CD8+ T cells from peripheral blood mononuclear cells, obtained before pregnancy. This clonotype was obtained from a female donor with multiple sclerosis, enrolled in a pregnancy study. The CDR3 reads CASSLSDSTDTQYF. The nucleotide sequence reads TGTGCCAGCAGTTTAAGTGACAGTACAGATACGCAGTATTTT.